The 20 T cell receptor beta chains below come from one sample, sequenced in a study of OX40 agonist ivuxolimab in advanced cancers. This table comes from immunoSEQ multiplex PCR, and its TCRdb copy is limited to in-frame clones, with some not included. The sample includes 45,000 to 60,000 clones, roughly nine tenths of them seen just once. The specimen comprised CD4+ or CD8+ T cells sorted from blood, sampled in a trial of the OX40 agonist ivuxolimab. These receptor sequences come from an adult with an advanced solid tumor such as melanoma, head and neck, liver or kidney cancer.

For the CDR3, the DNA is TGTGCCAGCAGCCTCACCTCGAGGACTAGCGGGAGGTATACGCAGTATTTT. Translating gives CASSLTSRTSGRYTQYF. The rearrangement links TRBV27 to TRBJ2-3; 14 bases match TRBD2. CDR1 is MNHEY and CDR2 is SMNVEV in the germline V gene (reference sequence). The trim removed 6 bases at V and 7 bases at J, leaving 12 bases unmatched. The length of the CDR3 is 17 residues.

The J gene is TRBJ1-2, the V gene TRBV6-6, with D unclear. CDR1 and CDR2 (germline): MNHNY, SVGAGI (reference sequence). V was trimmed by 7 bases and J by 4 bases, leaving 7 bases between them. The CDR3 runs to 11 residues. The CDR3 sequence is CASTGLYGYTF. CDR3 in DNA: TGTGCCAGCACCGGACTCTATGGCTACACCTTC.

In nucleotides, the CDR3 is TGTGCCAGCAGTTTACCAACCTCTAGCAATCAGCCCCAGCATTTT. Residues: CASSLPTSSNQPQHF. This chain connects TRBV28 to TRBJ1-5, with D unclear. Germline CDR1 reads MDHEN; CDR2 reads SYDVKM. The CDR3 spans 15 residues. Deletions cut 2 bases from V and 0 bases from J, with 8 bases between.

The chain recombines TRBV11-2 with TRBJ1-2, with a possible D match to TRBD1 (6 bases). V lost 0 bases, J lost 7 bases, and 9 bases lay in between. The germline CDR1 and CDR2 sequences are SGHAT and FQNNGV. The CDR3 spans 13 residues. This CDR3 is CASSLEAGVGYTF. In nucleotides, the CDR3 is TGTGCCAGCAGCTTAGAGGCAGGGGTTGGCTACACCTTC.

The V gene is TRBV7-9, the J gene TRBJ2-5; D is ambiguous. CDR3 length: 14 residues. The ends were cut back, 5 bases at V and 7 bases at J, with 17 bases in the middle. Germline CDR1 and CDR2: SEHNR and FQNEAQ (reference sequence). CDR3 nucleotides: TGTGCCAGCAGCCCTGGGCCAGTAATAGGGACCCAGTACTTC. Translation gives CASSPGPVIGTQYF.

For the CDR3, the DNA is TGTGCCAGTAGCATTACCGGGACAGGGGGTTACGAGCAGTACTTC. This gives the protein CASSITGTGGYEQYF. The chain carries TRBV19 and TRBJ2-7, with TRBD1 matching over 11 bases. The CDR3 is 15 amino acids. Unmatched junction bases numbered 8, after V lost 6 bases and J lost 4 bases. Germline V CDR1 and CDR2: LNHDA, SQIVND (reference sequence).

The chain is built from TRBV9 and TRBJ2-7; D might be TRBD1 (5 bases). This CDR3 has 14 residues. The germline V gene has CDR1 SGDLS and CDR2 YYNGEE. V lost 4 bases and J 2 bases, leaving 13 bases between the germline ends. The CDR3 DNA sequence: TGTGCCAGCAGCTACACAGGAGAAGCCTACGAGCAGTACTTC. Translating gives CASSYTGEAYEQYF.

V usage is TRBV5-1 and J usage is TRBJ2-1; possibly TRBD1 for D (8 bases). Germline CDR1 is SGHRS and CDR2 is YFSETQ. The CDR3 is 14 residues long. Trimming pared 4 bases from V and 5 bases from J, leaving 13 bases between. CDR3 nucleotide sequence: TGCGCCAGCAGCCGACAGGGGAGGGACAATGAGCAGTTCTTC. Amino acids: CASSRQGRDNEQFF.

The rearrangement links TRBV10-3 to TRBJ1-1; 12 bases align to TRBD1. Germline lookup yields CDR1 ENHRY and CDR2 SYGVKD. V was clipped by 1 base and J by 5 bases; unmatched bases: 5. CDR3 length equals 16 residues. Here the CDR3 reads CAISEYGGQGATEAFF. The CDR3 DNA sequence: TGTGCCATCAGTGAGTACGGGGGACAGGGGGCGACTGAAGCTTTCTTT.

J is TRBJ2-6 and V is TRBV11-3; 11 bases are shared with TRBD1. Unmatched junction bases numbered 2, after V lost 1 base and J lost 0 bases. CDR1 SGHNT and CDR2 YENEEA come from the germline V gene. The length of the CDR3 is 18 residues. The CDR3 loop reads CASSLGGTGGSGANVLTF. DNA of the CDR3: TGTGCCAGCAGCTTAGGAGGGACAGGGGGCTCTGGGGCCAACGTCCTGACTTTC.

The rearrangement uses TRBV7-2 and TRBJ2-1, with D uncertain. V gave up 1 base and J gave up 7 bases, with 14 bases separating them. The length of the CDR3 is 15 residues. Germline values: CDR1 SGHTA, CDR2 FQGNSA. The CDR3 spells CASSLGGWQFNEQFF. CDR3 nucleotide sequence: TGTGCCAGCAGCTTAGGAGGTTGGCAGTTTAATGAGCAGTTCTTC. The entire variable domain, with the rest obtained from reference TRBV7-2 and TRBJ2-1, is as follows: GAGVSQSPSNKVTEKGKDVELRCDPISGHTALYWYRQSLGQGLEFLIYFQGNSAPDKSGLPSDRFSAERTGGSVSTLTIQRTQQEDSAVYLCASSLGGWQFNEQFFGPGTRLTVL.

The chain joins TRBV6-1 to TRBJ2-7; TRBD1 aligns across 7 bases. The ends lost 5 bases at V and 2 bases at J; junction bases unmatched: 9. The CDR3 consists of 15 residues. CDR1 and CDR2 from the germline V gene are MNHNS and SASEGT. CDR3 sequence (DNA): TGTGCCAGCAGTAAGGGGGCGGTGGGGACCTACGAGCAGTACTTC. Translating gives CASSKGAVGTYEQYF.

The V and J genes are TRBV6-1 and TRBJ1-5, with a tentative D call TRBD1 (5 bases). This CDR3 region has 11 residues. V was shortened by 8 bases and J by 6 bases, with 8 bases between the two germline ends. Germline V gene sequence: CDR1 MNHNS, CDR2 SASEGT. For the CDR3, the DNA is TGTGCCAGCGGGGGAGTTCAGCCCCAGCATTTT. This codes for CASGGVQPQHF.

The chain combines TRBV27 with TRBJ2-1, with 7 bases lining up with TRBD2. CDR1 is MNHEY, CDR2 SMNVEV, per germline (reference sequence). The CDR3 is 16 amino acids. Trimming at V came to 5 bases and at J to 4 bases, leaving 11 bases not matched to a gene. For the CDR3, the DNA is TGTGCCAGCAGTCCCGGGGGGTTGCCCGCGTACAATGAGCAGTTCTTC. This encodes CASSPGGLPAYNEQFF.

The chain employs TRBV28 and TRBJ1-2; D gene unclear. Trimming cost V 2 bases and J 7 bases, with 11 bases left between them. The CDR3 runs 13 residues. Per the germline V gene, CDR1 is MDHEN and CDR2 is SYDVKM. Here the CDR3 reads CASSLRHGGGYTF. The CDR3 DNA sequence: TGTGCCAGCAGTTTAAGGCACGGCGGTGGCTACACCTTC.

The rearrangement uses TRBV19 and TRBJ2-7; D gene ambiguous. This CDR3 is built from 15 residues. V was trimmed by 3 bases and J by 4 bases, leaving 16 bases between them. In germline, CDR1 is LNHDA, CDR2 SQIVND (reference sequence). The CDR3 coding sequence is TGTGCCAGTAGTATGGCCGCCAGGACCATATACGAGCAGTACTTC. Translating gives CASSMAARTIYEQYF. Full variable domain (missing parts from reference TRBV19 and TRBJ2-7): DGGITQSPKYLFRKEGQNVTLSCEQNLNHDAMYWYRQDPGQGLRLIYYSQIVNDFQKGDIAEGYSVSREKKESFPLTVTSAQKNPTAFYLCASSMAARTIYEQYFGPGTRLTVT.

Written as DNA, the CDR3 is TGCGCCAGCAGCTTGGCCGGATATAGCAATCAGCCCCAGCATTTT. It is translated as CASSLAGYSNQPQHF. The V gene is TRBV5-1, the J gene TRBJ1-5, with D uncertain. V gave up 0 bases and J gave up 0 bases, with 7 bases separating them. From germline, CDR1 is SGHRS and CDR2 YFSETQ. The CDR3 sequence is 15 residues long.

The genes are TRBV20-1 and TRBJ1-2, with D unclear. The germline gives CDR1 DFQATT, CDR2 SNEGSKA (reference sequence). The germline V and J ends were trimmed by 4 bases and 5 bases, with 8 bases remaining between them. The CDR3 is 11 residues long. CDR3 sequence: CSAKALYGYTF. The CDR3 DNA reads TGCAGTGCTAAAGCCTTATATGGCTACACCTTC.

For the CDR3, the DNA is TGTGCCAGCAGTTACTCAAGCGGGAGTAACTACGAGCAGTACTTC. This translates into CASSYSSGSNYEQYF. The genes are TRBV6-5 and TRBJ2-7; 8 bases line up with TRBD2. The CDR3 runs 15 residues. The V segment lost 0 bases and the J segment 3 bases; nucleotides outside the gene matches: 4. Germline CDR1 is MNHEY and CDR2 is SVGAGI.

The gene calls are TRBV29-1 and TRBJ2-2; 12 positions match TRBD1. Germline assignment: CDR1 SQVTM and CDR2 ANQGSEA. V was clipped by 7 bases and J by 4 bases; unmatched bases: 10. The CDR3 consists of 16 residues. In nucleotides, the CDR3 is TGCAGCGCCGGGGACAGGGGGCCCTCGGGCACCGGGGAGCTGTTTTTT. Translated: CSAGDRGPSGTGELFF.